This T cell receptor (beta chain) was observed in a study of long-term antiretroviral therapy in people with HIV. Overall study: Samples collected earliest predate the 2015 immediate-ART recommendation by about a decade.

Turning to this clone: Antigen unknown.

Sequencing used immunoSEQ v3.0 at survey level. TCRdb's copy holds only in-frame clones and misses some; the assay was immunoSEQ multiplex PCR. Found here are about 20,000 clones, 70% to 90% of them singletons; the top ten hold 3.3%. The CDR3 runs 15 residues. The V and J ends lost 5 bases and 2 bases, in that order; junction bases with no gene match: 7. Germline V lookup: CDR1 LNHDA, CDR2 SQIVND (reference sequence). Broader study findings: Among HIV repertoires, CDR3 length ranges were narrower than those of controls. Someone took the blood between the mid-2000s and the late 2010s, maybe while older ART regimens were in use. Clones that had undergone expansion before ART prevailed in the repertoire throughout all time points.

The sample was unsorted PBMCs, taken around 2.7 years after starting antiretroviral therapy. The sequence derives from a woman aged 45-65 years with HIV. The chain couples TRBV19 to TRBJ2-5; 8 bases fit TRBD1. CDR3 bases: TGTGCCAGTAGTCTGGGGACAGGATATCAAGAGACCCAGTACTTC. Protein: CASSLGTGYQETQYF.